This TCR beta chain is from a study of CXCR3-negative and CXCR3-positive naive CD8 T cells. Overall study results and limits: The TRBV-TRBJ usage of naive CXCR3-negative and CXCR3-positive cells was similar, but that of memory cells differed. Compared with CXCR3-negative naive cells, CXCR3-positive naive cells showed more hydrophobic TRB CDR3s. Because surface CD5 did not distinguish the naive subsets, TCR strength was inferred from TRB CDR3 properties.

Of note for this clonotype: Its antigen is unidentified.

The TRB libraries of cDNA were built by UMI-labeled 5' RACE. TCRdb reprocessed the 5' RACE reads and reports one entry per CDR3 protein, with no DNA. The sample shows some 150,000 distinct CDR3 sequences, and over 0.25% sits with its ten largest clones. Germline CDR1 reads SEHNR; CDR2 reads FQNEAQ (reference sequence). The CDR3 has 13 amino acids. The sequenced sample consisted of naive CXCR3+ CD8+ T cells from blood. The subset is: CD45RO-CCR7+CD27+CD95- naive CD8+ T cells expressing CXCR3 (TNR3+). This chain links TRBV7-9 with TRBJ2-7. This TCR derives from a human donor in good health. Some clones in this sample may be carry-over from other donors' samples. The CDR3 loop reads CASSPDRSYEQYF. Filled out from reference TRBV7-9 and TRBJ2-7, the complete variable domain reads DTGVSQNPRHKITKRGQNVTFRCDPISEHNRLYWYRQTLGQGPEFLTYFQNEAQLEKSRLLSDRFSAERPKGSFSTLEIQRTEQGDSAMYLCASSPDRSYEQYFGPGTRLTVT.